The rows below give T cell receptor beta chains drawn from one sample of a study of blood T cell repertoires in COVID-19. Data came from immunoSEQ multiplex PCR; TCRdb stores just in-frame clones and leaves some out. The table shows fewer than 250,000 clones, with just over 85% occurring only once. Sequenced input: PBMCs or T cells enriched from blood (not recorded which). Every receptor here comes from a woman in her fifties or sixties with acute COVID-19. CDR3s include the opening cysteine and the closing phenylalanine or tryptophan. The D gene is left open where the match is weak. Where a row states a size, it is once, few, many or the class of an expanded clone; other rows omit it.

. TRBJ2-7 TRBV5-1 TRBD2 TGCGCCAGCAGCTTGGGGGTTACTAGCGGGAGGGTCTCGTACGAGCAGTACTTC CASSLGVTSGRVSYEQYF
. TRBJ1-2 TRBV9 . TGTGCCAGCAGCCTCACCCCAAGCGGGGACTATGGCTACACCTTC CASSLTPSGDYGYTF
. TRBJ2-1 TRBV9 . TGTGCCAGCAGCTCCAGAGGTGGGTATGAGCAGTTCTTC CASSSRGGYEQFF
once TRBJ2-2 TRBV2 TRBD2 TGTGCCAGCTCAGGACTAGCGGGAGACACCGGGGAGCTGTTTTTT CASSGLAGDTGELFF
. TRBJ2-2 TRBV27 TRBD1 TGTGCCAGCATCCCTGGGCACAGGGGGAACACCGGGGAGCTGTTTTTT CASIPGHRGNTGELFF
. TRBJ2-1 TRBV11-2 . TGTGCCAGCAGGACTAGCTCCTACAATGAGCAGTTCTTC CASRTSSYNEQFF
. TRBJ2-7 TRBV5-8 . TGTGCCAGCAGCTTTAGGGCGGGCGAGCAGTACTTC CASSFRAGEQYF
. TRBJ2-4 TRBV30 TRBD2 TGTGCCTGGAGGAGGCGGGCTAGCGGGAGTCGGAAAAACATTCAGTACTTC CAWRRRASGSRKNIQYF
. TRBJ1-2 TRBV27 . TGTGCCAGCAGTTTCCGGGTTAATAACTATGGCTACACCTTC CASSFRVNNYGYTF
. TRBJ1-5 TRBV6-5 . TGTGCCACCACAGACAGGACTTCCAATCAGCCCCAGCATTTT CATTDRTSNQPQHF
. TRBJ2-1 TRBV4-3 . TGCGCCAGCAGCCCTCAAACCTTAGCGTCACTTATATACAATGAGCAGTTCTTC CASSPQTLASLIYNEQFF
. TRBJ2-5 TRBV2 TRBD2 TGTGCCATCCTGACTAGCGGCACCAAGGAGACCCAGTACTTC CAILTSGTKETQYF
. TRBJ1-6 TRBV12-3/TRBV12-4 . TGTGCCAGCAGTCCGACAGGTGATTCACCCCTCCACTTT CASSPTGDSPLHF
. TRBJ1-2 TRBV28 TRBD1 TGTGCCAGCAGTTTGCGGACAGGGGGTTGGTATGGCTACACCTTC CASSLRTGGWYGYTF
. TRBJ2-5 TRBV7-9 . TGTGCCAGCAGCTTGGCTGAGACCCAGTACTTC CASSLAETQYF
. TRBJ2-1 TRBV9 TRBD2 TGTGCCAGCAGCGTAGATAGCGGGAACCCCTACAATGAGCAGTTCTTC CASSVDSGNPYNEQFF
. TRBJ2-1 TRBV11-3 TRBD1 TGTGCCAGCAGCCTAGGACAGGGGGTAGGTGAGCAGTTCTTC CASSLGQGVGEQFF
. TRBJ2-3 TRBV7-8 TRBD2 TGTGCCAGCAGCTTAGCTCTAGCGGGCACAGATACGCAGTATTTT CASSLALAGTDTQYF
. TRBJ1-2 TRBV4-1 . TGCGCCAGCAGCCAAGGGCATGCAGGGGTGGTTGGCTACACCTTC CASSQGHAGVVGYTF
. TRBJ1-2 TRBV28 . TGTGCCAGCAACGGGGGAGGGTTGGGGAATGGCTACACCTTC CASNGGGLGNGYTF